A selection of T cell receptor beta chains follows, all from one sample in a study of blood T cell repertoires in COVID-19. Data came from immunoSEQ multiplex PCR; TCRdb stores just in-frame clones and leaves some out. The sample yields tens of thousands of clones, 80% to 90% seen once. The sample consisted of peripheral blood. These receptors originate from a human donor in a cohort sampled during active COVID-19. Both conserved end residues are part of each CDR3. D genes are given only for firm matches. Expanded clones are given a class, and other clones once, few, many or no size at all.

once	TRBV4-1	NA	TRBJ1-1	CASSPQTALNTEAFF	TGCGCCAGCAGCCCACAGACAGCGCTGAACACTGAAGCTTTCTTT
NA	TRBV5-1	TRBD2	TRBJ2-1	CASSIDPTSMREQFF	TGCGCCAGCAGCATCGACCCGACTAGCATGCGTGAGCAGTTCTTC
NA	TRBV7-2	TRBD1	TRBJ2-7	CASSPDRGPNEQYF	TGTGCCAGCAGCCCGGACAGGGGGCCGAACGAGCAGTACTTC
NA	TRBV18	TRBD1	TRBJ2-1	CASSRETGARGNEQFF	TGTGCCAGCTCGCGCGAGACAGGGGCTAGGGGCAATGAGCAGTTCTTC
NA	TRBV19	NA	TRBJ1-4	CASSTIGMPSEKLFF	TGTGCCAGTAGTACGATCGGGATGCCTTCAGAAAAACTGTTTTTT
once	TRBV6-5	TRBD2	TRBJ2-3	CASRSGLARVDTQYF	TGTGCCAGCAGGTCCGGACTAGCTCGAGTAGATACGCAGTATTTT
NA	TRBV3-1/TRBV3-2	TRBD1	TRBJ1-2	CASRNRGGYTF	TGTGCCAGCAGGAACAGGGGCGGCTACACCTTC
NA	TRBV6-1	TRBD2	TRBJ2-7	CASSGLGTSGYSYEQYF	TGTGCCAGCAGTGGCCTCGGGACTAGCGGTTACTCCTACGAGCAGTACTTC
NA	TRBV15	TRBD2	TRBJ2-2	CATSRTLTSGWNTGELFF	TGTGCCACCAGCAGAACCCTGACTAGCGGGTGGAACACCGGGGAGCTGTTTTTT
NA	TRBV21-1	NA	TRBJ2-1	CASSKPSSALAGGPTSYNEQFF	TGTGCCAGCAGCAAACCCTCTTCGGCACTAGCGGGGGGCCCCACCTCCTACAATGAGCAGTTCTTC
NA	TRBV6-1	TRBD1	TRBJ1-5	CASSGGQGGSNQPQHF	TGTGCCAGCAGTGGCGGACAGGGTGGGAGCAATCAGCCCCAGCATTTT
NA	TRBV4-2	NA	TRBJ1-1	CASSQEWLASTEAFF	TGTGCCAGCAGCCAAGAATGGCTGGCTAGCACTGAAGCTTTCTTT
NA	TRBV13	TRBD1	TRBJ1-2	CASSLTGVDYGYTF	TGTGCCAGCAGCTTAACAGGGGTAGACTATGGCTACACCTTC
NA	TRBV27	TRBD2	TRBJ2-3	CASRRLATTDTQYF	TGTGCCAGCAGAAGACTAGCGACAACAGATACGCAGTATTTT
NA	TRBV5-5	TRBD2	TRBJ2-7	CASSFAGEGLEQYF	TGTGCCAGCAGCTTCGCGGGAGAGGGGCTCGAGCAGTACTTC
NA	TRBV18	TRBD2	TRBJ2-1	CASSISASGGYNEQFF	TGTGCCAGCTCAATATCGGCTAGCGGTGGATACAATGAGCAGTTCTTC
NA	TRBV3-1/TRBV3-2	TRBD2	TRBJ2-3	CASSQGQRGGADTQYF	TGTGCCAGCAGCCAAGGACAGCGGGGGGGCGCAGATACGCAGTATTTT
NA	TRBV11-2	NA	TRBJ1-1	CASSLLAEAFF	TGTGCCAGCAGCTTATTGGCAGAAGCTTTCTTT
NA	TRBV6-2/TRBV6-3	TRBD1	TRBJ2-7	CASSPGQGSYEQYF	TGTGCCAGCAGCCCGGGACAGGGCTCCTACGAGCAGTACTTC
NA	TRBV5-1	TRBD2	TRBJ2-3	CASSGGPSGGAADTQYF	TGCGCCAGCAGCGGAGGCCCAAGCGGGGGGGCTGCAGATACGCAGTATTTT
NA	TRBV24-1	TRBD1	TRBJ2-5	CATSAPEGQGRETQYF	TGTGCCACCAGTGCCCCGGAGGGACAGGGGAGGGAGACCCAGTACTTC
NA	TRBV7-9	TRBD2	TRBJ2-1	CASSAAGGLYNEQFF	TGTGCCAGCAGCGCAGCGGGGGGGCTATACAATGAGCAGTTCTTC
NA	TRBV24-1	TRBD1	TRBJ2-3	CATSDSRDRGTDTQYF	TGTGCCACCAGTGATTCTCGGGACAGGGGCACAGATACGCAGTATTTT
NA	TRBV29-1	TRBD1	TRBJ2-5	CSVETPGQQETQYF	TGCAGCGTTGAAACACCGGGACAGCAAGAGACCCAGTACTTC